Detailed here is one T cell receptor (beta chain). This entry comes from a study of blood T cell repertoires in COVID-19. About the research overall: Whether acute or convalescent, the COVID-19 samples came from the United States, Italy and Spain. The analysed material was cDNA or gDNA that came from T cells, B-cell-depleted T cells, or PBMCs.

In the authors' workflow: Estimates of nucleated cell counts were drawn from the amplification of reference gene primers. The table came from immunoSEQ multiplex PCR; TCRdb's copy has only in-frame clones and leaves some out. D and trimming were read from the DNA, whereas the V and J calls and clone size are those reported in that table. The sample shows 170,000 or so clones, 70% to 90% of them seen only once. Germline lookup yields CDR1 LGHDT and CDR2 YNNKEL (reference sequence). The CDR3 totals 17 residues. Trimming shortened V by 0 bases and J by 0 bases, and 13 bases separated the two germline ends.

This receptor was obtained from a man aged 35 to 55 with active or convalescent COVID-19. Sequenced: peripheral blood. This rearrangement joins TRBV3-1 (or the pseudogene TRBV3-2) to TRBJ2-3; tentative D call: TRBD2 (6 bases). The CDR3 DNA sequence: TGTGCCAGCAGCCAAGATGGGGGGACTGCTAGCACAGATACGCAGTATTTT. This sequence encodes CASSQDGGTASTDTQYF.